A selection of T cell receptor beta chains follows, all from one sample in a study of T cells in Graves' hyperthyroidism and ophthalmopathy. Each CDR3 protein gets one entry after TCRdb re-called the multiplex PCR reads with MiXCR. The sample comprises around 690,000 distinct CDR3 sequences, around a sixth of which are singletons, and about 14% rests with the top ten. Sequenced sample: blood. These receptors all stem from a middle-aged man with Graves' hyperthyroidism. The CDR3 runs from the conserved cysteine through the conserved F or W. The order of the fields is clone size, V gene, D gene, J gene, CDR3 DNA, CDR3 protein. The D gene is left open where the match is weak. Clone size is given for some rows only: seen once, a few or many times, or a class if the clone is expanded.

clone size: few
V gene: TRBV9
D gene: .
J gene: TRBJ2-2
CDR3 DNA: TGTGCCAGCAGCGTAGACCGGAGGGGGCTAAACACCGGGGAGCTGTTTTTT
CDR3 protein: CASSVDRRGLNTGELFF

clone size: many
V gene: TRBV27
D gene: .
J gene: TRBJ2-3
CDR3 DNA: TGTGCCAGCAGGCGGCTAGGCACAGATACGCAGTATTTT
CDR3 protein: CASRRLGTDTQYF

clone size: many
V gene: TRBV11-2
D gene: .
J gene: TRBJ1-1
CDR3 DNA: TGTGCCAGCAGCTTAGACACGGGTGGCACTGAAGCTTTCTTT
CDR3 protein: CASSLDTGGTEAFF

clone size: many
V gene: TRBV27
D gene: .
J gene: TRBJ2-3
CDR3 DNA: TGTGCCAGCAGTCACGGACCCACAGATACGCAGTATTTT
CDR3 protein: CASSHGPTDTQYF

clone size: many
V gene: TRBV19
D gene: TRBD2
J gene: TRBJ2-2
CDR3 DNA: TGTGCCAGTAGCGGGACTAGCGGGAGGGCCTACCGGGAGCTGTTTTTT
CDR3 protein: CASSGTSGRAYRELFF

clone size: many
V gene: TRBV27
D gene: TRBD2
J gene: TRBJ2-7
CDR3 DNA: TGTGCCAGCAGTCTGATAGTAGCGGGAGGGACCTACGAGCAGTACTTC
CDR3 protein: CASSLIVAGGTYEQYF

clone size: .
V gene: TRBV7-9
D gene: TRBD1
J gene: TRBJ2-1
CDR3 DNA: TGTGCCAGCAGCAGGACAGGGATCGGCAAGTTCTTC
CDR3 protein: CASSRTGIGKFF

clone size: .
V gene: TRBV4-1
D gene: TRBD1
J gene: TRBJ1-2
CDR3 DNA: TGCGCCAGCAGCCAAGTCGGACAGGGGGCGGACTATGGCTACACCTTC
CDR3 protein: CASSQVGQGADYGYTF

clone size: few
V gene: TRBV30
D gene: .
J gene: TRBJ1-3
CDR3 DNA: TGTGCCTGGAGCGCCTGGGGGTCTGGAAACACCATATATTTT
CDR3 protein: CAWSAWGSGNTIYF

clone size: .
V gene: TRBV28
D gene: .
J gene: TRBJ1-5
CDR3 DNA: TGTGCCAGCGGGTCTACAGGGATGGCTCAGCCCCAGCATTTT
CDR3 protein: CASGSTGMAQPQHF

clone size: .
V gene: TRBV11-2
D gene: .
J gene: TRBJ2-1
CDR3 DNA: TGTGCCAGCAGCCCGGACTGCAATGAGCAGTTCTTC
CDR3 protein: CASSPDCNEQFF

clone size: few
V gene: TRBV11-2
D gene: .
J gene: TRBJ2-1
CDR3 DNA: TGTGCCAGCAGCTTACTGGGCAATAACAATGAGCAGTTCTTC
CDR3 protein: CASSLLGNNNEQFF

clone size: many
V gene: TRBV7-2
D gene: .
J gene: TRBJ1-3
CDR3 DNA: TGTGCCAGCAGCGGACGTGGAAACACCATATATTTT
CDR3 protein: CASSGRGNTIYF

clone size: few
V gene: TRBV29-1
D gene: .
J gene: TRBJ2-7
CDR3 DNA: TGCAGCGTCCGGGAACCAGGGGCGTTCGAGCAGTACTTC
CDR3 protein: CSVREPGAFEQYF

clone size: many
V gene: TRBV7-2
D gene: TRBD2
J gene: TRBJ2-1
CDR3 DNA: TGTGCCAGCAGCCTTAAAACGGGAGGCTACAATGAGCAGTTCTTC
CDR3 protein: CASSLKTGGYNEQFF

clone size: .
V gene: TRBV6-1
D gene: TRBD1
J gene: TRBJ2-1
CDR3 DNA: TGTGCCAGCACTAAGACAGGGGGCGATTTCTACAATGAGCAGTTCTTC
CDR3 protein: CASTKTGGDFYNEQFF

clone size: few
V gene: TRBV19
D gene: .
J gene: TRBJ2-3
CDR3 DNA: TGTGCCAGTAGTATTGGGGGGGCTGGAGATACGCAGTATTTT
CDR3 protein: CASSIGGAGDTQYF

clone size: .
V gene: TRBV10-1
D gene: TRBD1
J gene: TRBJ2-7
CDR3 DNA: TGCGCCAGCAGAATGGACAGGAATTCCTACGAGCAGTACTTC
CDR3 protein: CASRMDRNSYEQYF

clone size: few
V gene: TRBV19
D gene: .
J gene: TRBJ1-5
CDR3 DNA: TGTGCCAGTAGTATCTTCGGCCTTAGCAATCAGCCCCAGCATTTT
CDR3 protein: CASSIFGLSNQPQHF

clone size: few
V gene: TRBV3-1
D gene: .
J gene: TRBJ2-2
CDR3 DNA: TGTGCCAGCAGCCAAGGCGGCGGGGTTGGGAACACCGGGGAGCTGTTTTTT
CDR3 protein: CASSQGGGVGNTGELFF

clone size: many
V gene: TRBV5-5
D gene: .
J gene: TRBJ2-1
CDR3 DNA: TGTGCCAGCAGCTTCCTGGCTAACTCCTACAATGAGCAGTTCTTC
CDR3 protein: CASSFLANSYNEQFF

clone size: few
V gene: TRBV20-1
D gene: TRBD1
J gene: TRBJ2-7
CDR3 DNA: TGCAGTGCTAGAGAGGGACAGGGTGACGAGCAGTACTTC
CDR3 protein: CSAREGQGDEQYF

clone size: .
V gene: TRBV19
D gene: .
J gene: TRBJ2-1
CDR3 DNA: TGTGCCAGTAGTATGGGCGGTTACTCCTACAATGAGCAGTTCTTC
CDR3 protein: CASSMGGYSYNEQFF

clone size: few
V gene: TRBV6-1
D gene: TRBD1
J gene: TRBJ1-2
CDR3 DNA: TGTGCCAGCAGTCTAGAGACAGGGGTTTTCTATGGCTACACCTTC
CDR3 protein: CASSLETGVFYGYTF

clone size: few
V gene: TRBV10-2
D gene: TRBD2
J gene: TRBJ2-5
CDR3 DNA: TGCGCCAGCAGCCTACCCCTTAGCGGGAGTACGTGGGAGACCCAGTACTTC
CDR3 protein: CASSLPLSGSTWETQYF

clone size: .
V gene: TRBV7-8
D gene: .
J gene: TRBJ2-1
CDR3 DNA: TGTGCCAGCAGCCTCACCCAAATGACCCGGCTTGAGCAGTTCTTC
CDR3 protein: CASSLTQMTRLEQFF

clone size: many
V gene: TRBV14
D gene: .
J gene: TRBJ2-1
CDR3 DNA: TGTGCCAGCAGCCCGCGGACGGTATACAATGAGCAGTTCTTC
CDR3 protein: CASSPRTVYNEQFF